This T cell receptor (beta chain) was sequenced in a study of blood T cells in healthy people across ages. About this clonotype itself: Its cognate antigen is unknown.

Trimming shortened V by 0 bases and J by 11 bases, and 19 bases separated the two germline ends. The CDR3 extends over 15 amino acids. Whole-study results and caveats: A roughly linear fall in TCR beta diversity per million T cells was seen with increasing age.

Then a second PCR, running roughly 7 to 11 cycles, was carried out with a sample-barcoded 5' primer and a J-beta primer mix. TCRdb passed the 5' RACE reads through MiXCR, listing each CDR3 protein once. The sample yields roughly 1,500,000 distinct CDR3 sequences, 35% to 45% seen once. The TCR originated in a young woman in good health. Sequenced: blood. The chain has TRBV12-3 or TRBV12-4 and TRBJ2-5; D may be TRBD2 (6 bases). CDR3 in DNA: TGTGCCAGCAGTTTAGCGGGGGGATTCAACAATGAGCAGTACTTC. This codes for CASSLAGGFNNEQYF.